This is a list of T cell receptor beta chains from one sample in a study of CD8 T cell repertoires and HIV-1 epitope variants. Their antigens remain unidentified. TCRdb's table, derived via immunoSEQ multiplex PCR, lists solely in-frame clones and lacks some. The sample has 5,000 to 6,500 clones, 65% to 75% seen once; the top ten hold approximately 43%. Sequencing input: cultured CD8+ T cells derived from PBMCs. The source of these receptors is a male donor with HIV. Each CDR3 is given with its conserved first and last residue. D genes are given only for firm matches. Clone size is stated in some rows and not others, as once, few, many or a class when expanded.

v_gene: TRBV5-6; abundance: NA; j_gene: TRBJ2-1; d_gene: TRBD2; CDR3nt: TGTGCCAGCAGCTTGGAGCGGGGGGGCTTGGATGAGCAGTTCTTC; CDR3aa: CASSLERGGLDEQFF
v_gene: TRBV7-8; abundance: few; j_gene: TRBJ2-4; d_gene: NA; CDR3nt: TGTGCCTTGGGGGAGGACCAAAACATTCAGTACTTC; CDR3aa: CALGEDQNIQYF
v_gene: TRBV4-2; abundance: NA; j_gene: TRBJ1-4; d_gene: NA; CDR3nt: TGTGCCAGCAGCCAAGAGGAGGGGGTTCGGGAAAAACTGTTTTTT; CDR3aa: CASSQEEGVREKLFF
v_gene: TRBV28; abundance: few; j_gene: TRBJ2-2; d_gene: TRBD2; CDR3nt: TGTGCCAGCAGTTTATCGGGGGGCACCGGGGAGCTGTTTTTT; CDR3aa: CASSLSGGTGELFF
v_gene: TRBV7-3; abundance: NA; j_gene: TRBJ2-1; d_gene: TRBD2; CDR3nt: TGTGCCAGCAGCTATTCCGGGACTAGCGCCCACAATGAGCAGTTCTTC; CDR3aa: CASSYSGTSAHNEQFF
v_gene: TRBV4-3; abundance: NA; j_gene: TRBJ2-1; d_gene: NA; CDR3nt: TGCGCCAGCAGCCTACAGGGAAATGAGCAGTTCTTC; CDR3aa: CASSLQGNEQFF
v_gene: TRBV5-1; abundance: NA; j_gene: TRBJ1-1; d_gene: NA; CDR3nt: TGCGCCAGCAGTTTTGGGCCCACCGGAGGCACTGAAGCTTTCTTT; CDR3aa: CASSFGPTGGTEAFF
v_gene: TRBV13; abundance: few; j_gene: TRBJ2-7; d_gene: NA; CDR3nt: TGTGCCAGCAGCTTGACAGGCAAGAACGAGCAGTACTTC; CDR3aa: CASSLTGKNEQYF
v_gene: TRBV5-1; abundance: NA; j_gene: TRBJ2-1; d_gene: NA; CDR3nt: TGCGCCAGCAGCTTGGGAGGGGATGAGCAGTTCTTC; CDR3aa: CASSLGGDEQFF
v_gene: TRBV20-1; abundance: few; j_gene: TRBJ1-6; d_gene: NA; CDR3nt: TGCAGTGCTAGGGACCCTCAAGCCCTCCACTTT; CDR3aa: CSARDPQALHF
v_gene: TRBV7-9; abundance: NA; j_gene: TRBJ2-7; d_gene: TRBD1; CDR3nt: TGTGCCAGCAGCTCGACCCTGAGAGGACAGGGTATCTACGAGCAGTACTTC; CDR3aa: CASSSTLRGQGIYEQYF
v_gene: TRBV7-2; abundance: once; j_gene: TRBJ1-2; d_gene: TRBD1; CDR3nt: TGTGCCAGCAGCACGACAGCTGGGACAGCCTATGGCTACACCTTC; CDR3aa: CASSTTAGTAYGYTF
v_gene: TRBV11-2; abundance: NA; j_gene: TRBJ2-3; d_gene: NA; CDR3nt: TGTGCCAGCAGCTTATTGAGAGATACGCAGTATTTT; CDR3aa: CASSLLRDTQYF
v_gene: TRBV19; abundance: NA; j_gene: TRBJ2-2; d_gene: NA; CDR3nt: TGTGCCACTACCTGGGGGGCCGGGGAGCTGTTTTTT; CDR3aa: CATTWGAGELFF
v_gene: TRBV28; abundance: NA; j_gene: TRBJ2-2; d_gene: NA; CDR3nt: TGTGCCAGCAGTCCCTTTAATGGGAACACCGGGGAGCTGTTTTTT; CDR3aa: CASSPFNGNTGELFF
v_gene: TRBV27; abundance: NA; j_gene: TRBJ2-5; d_gene: TRBD2; CDR3nt: TGTGCCAGCAATCGAGCGGGAGAAGAGACCCAGTACTTC; CDR3aa: CASNRAGEETQYF
v_gene: TRBV5-1; abundance: NA; j_gene: TRBJ1-1; d_gene: NA; CDR3nt: TGCGCCAGCAGCTTGGGGCCCTCTTCAGGGGTCGGCACTGAAGCTTTCTTT; CDR3aa: CASSLGPSSGVGTEAFF
v_gene: TRBV19; abundance: NA; j_gene: TRBJ1-1; d_gene: NA; CDR3nt: TGTGCCAGTAGCCCGGGTTGGGGCACTGAAGCTTTCTTT; CDR3aa: CASSPGWGTEAFF
v_gene: TRBV4-3; abundance: NA; j_gene: TRBJ2-1; d_gene: NA; CDR3nt: TGCGCCAGCAGCCAAGTGCAGCAAGCCAATGAGCAGTTCTTC; CDR3aa: CASSQVQQANEQFF
v_gene: TRBV28; abundance: NA; j_gene: TRBJ1-6; d_gene: NA; CDR3nt: TGTGCCAGCAGTCCGACTTTGTGGGATAATTCACCCCTCCACTTT; CDR3aa: CASSPTLWDNSPLHF
v_gene: TRBV28; abundance: NA; j_gene: TRBJ2-7; d_gene: TRBD1; CDR3nt: TGTGCCAGCAGTTTAGTGGGGGGACAGGGGAGCGAGCAGTACTTC; CDR3aa: CASSLVGGQGSEQYF